Detailed here is one T cell receptor beta chain. Germline lookup yields CDR1 LNHDA and CDR2 SQIVND (reference sequence). Trimming shortened V by 5 bases and J by 2 bases, and 14 bases separated the two germline ends. The CDR3 contains 15 residues. One Seattle source followed patients from active infection through their disease course. The sample belongs to a study of blood T cell repertoires in COVID-19. Study summary: Samples taken during acute and convalescent COVID-19 were collected in the United States, Italy and Spain.

Original methodology: Reference gene primer amplification gave estimated nucleated cell counts. Clones were sequenced by immunoSEQ multiplex PCR, and TCRdb holds only the in-frame ones, with some missing. The V and J calls and clone size were taken over from that table, and D and trimming were inferred from the DNA. This sample has some 330,000 clones; approximately 89% occur once, and the top ten carry 1.8%. The sequence derives from a woman aged 30 to 39 with COVID-19, enrolled during active disease. The chain combines TRBV19 with TRBJ2-3; D might be TRBD1 (6 bases). The sample taken for sequencing was peripheral blood. CDR3 sequence reads: CASSGGLGDTDTQYF. The CDR3 DNA sequence: TGTGCCAGTAGTGGGGGCCTAGGAGACACAGATACGCAGTATTTT.